What follows describes a single T cell receptor beta chain. V lost 0 bases, J lost 4 bases, and 14 bases stayed unmatched. In germline, CDR1 is SGDLS, CDR2 YYNGEE. The CDR3 is 19 residues long. The data were taken from a study of blood T cell repertoires in COVID-19. Study at large: Samples representing acute and convalescent COVID-19 were sourced from the United States, Italy and Spain. PBMCs, B-cell-depleted T cells, or T cells provided the cDNA or gDNA that made up the material.

As originally analysed: For nucleated cells, counts were estimated from reference gene primer amplification. This table comes from immunoSEQ multiplex PCR, and its TCRdb copy is limited to in-frame clones, with some not included. V, J and clone size were drawn from that table, and D and trimming were deduced from the DNA. Of about 140,000 clones listed, roughly 80% are singletons. This chain connects TRBV9 to TRBJ2-5; 11 bases are shared with TRBD1. Source material: peripheral blood. The source is a man between 45 and 60 years old with acute or convalescent COVID-19. The CDR3 DNA sequence: TGTGCCAGCAGCGTAGGAAGGCTTGCGGGACAGGGGGTCGTAGAGACCCAGTACTTC. It specifies CASSVGRLAGQGVVETQYF.